Presented here are 25 T cell receptor beta chains from one specimen sequenced in a study of T cell repertoires in cytomegalovirus infection (dated by TCRdb to the late 2010s). The sequencer listed for this sample is Illumina HiSeq 1500. Using fastp at Q25 and MiXCR, TCRdb reprocessed the public reads and kept productive beta chains. Rows are unified per CDR3 protein, each entry keeping the most common DNA and genes. The sample has about 400,000 distinct CDR3 sequences on record, about a sixth of them singletons. The biggest ten clones account for roughly 9% of the sample. The specimen sequenced was PBMCs. Receptors originate from a human donor in good health (CMV status not recorded). Some clones in this sample may be carry-over from other donors' samples.

The chain employs TRBV20-1 and TRBJ2-3, with D possibly TRBD2 on 6 matching bases. The CDR3 is 16 amino acids. Trimming removed 5 bases at V and 6 bases at J, with 24 bases between. CDR1 and CDR2 (germline): DFQATT, SNEGSKA (reference sequence). The CDR3 here is CSAPTLPTSQADTQYF. For the CDR3, the DNA is TGCAGTGCTCCCACTCTCCCGACTAGTCAGGCTGATACGCAGTATTTT.

Ten or more counts support this clonotype. The V call is TRBV7-9, the J call TRBJ1-1; no definite D call. Trimming removed 8 bases at V and 4 bases at J, with 5 bases between. The CDR3 is 10 residues long. CDR1 and CDR2 (germline): SEHNR, FQNEAQ (reference sequence). CDR3 DNA: TGTGCCAGCCGGGGCACTGAAGCTTTCTTT. This gives the protein CASRGTEAFF.

This clonotype was observed a few times. The CDR3 is CASRRASEAFF. The CDR3 nucleotides are TGTGCCAGCCGTAGGGCGTCTGAAGCTTTCTTT. The chain has TRBV12-3 or TRBV12-4 and TRBJ1-1; unclear D gene. The CDR3 consists of 11 residues. The V end was cut by 8 bases, the J end by 6 bases, with 10 bases between.

This clonotype was counted at least ten times. This sequence joins TRBV7-2 and TRBJ2-5, with D possibly matching TRBD2 (5 bases). CDR3 size: 13 residues. Germline CDR1 SGHTA, CDR2 FQGNSA. The ends were cut back, 2 bases at V and 2 bases at J, with 6 bases in the middle. DNA of the CDR3: TGTGCCAGCAGCTTATGGGAGCAAGAGACCCAGTACTTC. Protein sequence: CASSLWEQETQYF.

CDR3 region: CASSPGGREGAAFF. DNA of the CDR3: TGTGCCAGCTCACCCGGGGGCAGGGAGGGTGCAGCTTTCTTT. The chain uses TRBV18 and TRBJ1-1; D may be TRBD1 (6 bases). Trimming took off 3 bases at V and 10 bases at J, with 18 bases between the two ends. This CDR3 is built from 14 residues. Germline-derived CDR1 and CDR2 are KGHSH and LQKENI.

This clonotype was picked up many times. The junction departs from the called germline gene at one end, perhaps through a read error. The CDR3 loop reads CASSLDRGTIRF. The CDR3 DNA sequence: TGTGCCAGCAGCTTGGACAGGGGGACCATCCGCTTC. The chain combines TRBV7-3 with TRBJ2-7; 10 positions agree with TRBD1. Looked up from germline, CDR1 is SGHTA and CDR2 is FQGTGA. The CDR3 runs 12 residues.

The gene calls are TRBV11-2 and TRBJ2-5, with D tentatively TRBD1 (5 bases). Trimming pared 0 bases from V and 2 bases from J, leaving 10 bases between. From germline, CDR1 is SGHAT and CDR2 FQNNGV. The CDR3 is made up of 15 amino acids. CDR3 DNA: TGTGCCAGCAGCTTAGAAGCAGGGCCGCAAGAGACCCAGTACTTC. Translated, it gives CASSLEAGPQETQYF.

The sample holds many counts of this clonotype. The chain is built from TRBV12-3 or TRBV12-4 and TRBJ1-6; 8 bases are shared with TRBD1. The CDR3 is made up of 16 amino acids. J was trimmed by 13 bases and V by 5 bases; bases with no gene match: 16. The CDR3 region has the DNA TGTGCCAGCAGTATAAGAGCCGGGACAGGCCACGTCCCCCTCCACTTT. Translating it yields CASSIRAGTGHVPLHF.

This clonotype was found many times. In DNA form, the CDR3 reads TGTGCCAGCAGTTACTCGGGGAAAGAGACCCAGTACTTC. Its translation is CASSYSGKETQYF. The rearrangement joins TRBV6-2 or TRBV6-3 to TRBJ2-5; D gene uncertain. The germline V gene encodes CDR1 MNHEY and CDR2 SVGEGT. Between the trimmed V and J ends, which lost 0 bases and 3 bases, there was a span of 5 bases. The CDR3 totals 13 residues.

This clonotype has a count of ten or more. The chain carries TRBV7-2 and TRBJ2-2, with 7 bases fitting TRBD2. V was pared by 2 bases and J by 5 bases, with 2 bases of the junction left unmatched. CDR1 is SGHTA and CDR2 is FQGNSA in the germline V gene. The CDR3 is 14 residues long. DNA of the CDR3: TGTGCCAGCAGCTTATTGCGGGAGACCGGGGAGCTGTTTTTT. Translation: CASSLLRETGELFF.

This clonotype showed up many times. The V call is TRBV9, the J call TRBJ1-1, with D perhaps TRBD1 (5 bases). Trimming removed 0 bases at V and 8 bases at J, with 8 bases between. Germline V gene data show CDR1 as SGDLS and CDR2 as YYNGEE. The CDR3 has 12 residues. DNA of the CDR3: TGTGCCAGCAGCGTAGAGGACATAGAAGCTTTCTTT. It yields the protein CASSVEDIEAFF.

The chain links TRBV6-5 to TRBJ2-4; D may be TRBD2 (8 bases). In germline, CDR1 is MNHEY, CDR2 SVGAGI. The CDR3 consists of 12 residues. Trimming cost V 4 bases and J 14 bases, with 15 bases left between them. DNA for the CDR3: TGTGCCAGCAGTTCGGGGGGGCAGGGGGAGTACTTC. As protein: CASSSGGQGEYF.

CDR3 loop: CASRPQTTRLGGTQYF. The CDR3 DNA follows: TGTGCCAGCAGGCCCCAAACCACTAGGTTGGGGGGGACCCAGTACTTC. The V gene is TRBV2, the J gene TRBJ2-5, with a weak D call TRBD2 (6 bases). The CDR3 runs to 16 residues. Germline loops: CDR1 SNHLY, CDR2 FYNNEI. The germline V and J ends were trimmed by 6 bases and 7 bases, with 24 bases remaining between them. The full variable domain, with the rest looked up from reference TRBV2 and TRBJ2-5, is EPEVTQTPSHQVTQMGQEVILRCVPISNHLYFYWYRQILGQKVEFLVSFYNNEISEKSEIFDDQFSVERPDGSNFTLKIRSTKLEDSAMYFCASRPQTTRLGGTQYFGPGTRLLVL.

This chain joins TRBV7-8 and TRBJ1-6; D perhaps matches TRBD1 (5 bases). The CDR3 runs 14 residues. With 5 bases removed from V and 6 bases from J, the gap between germline ends came to 11 bases. From germline, CDR1 is SGHVS and CDR2 FQNEAQ. CDR3 DNA sequence: TGTGCCAGCAGCCTGGGGCTTCTTAATTCACCCCTCCACTTT. Encoded protein: CASSLGLLNSPLHF.

This clonotype was observed a single time. This chain uses TRBV20-1 with TRBJ2-1, with TRBD2 matching over 11 bases. V shed 6 bases, J shed 6 bases, and the junction held 10 bases outside the gene matches. In germline, CDR1 is DFQATT, CDR2 SNEGSKA (reference sequence). The CDR3 is 15 residues long. The CDR3 sequence: CSAKVTSGIGNEQFF. In DNA, the CDR3 is TGCAGTGCCAAAGTGACTAGCGGGATTGGCAATGAGCAGTTCTTC.

This clonotype showed up just a few times. The chain combines TRBV28 with TRBJ2-3, with a tentative D call TRBD2 (5 bases). Trimming removed 10 bases at V and 4 bases at J, with 15 bases between. The CDR3 has 13 amino acids. Germline V CDR1 and CDR2: MDHEN, SYDVKM. The DNA for the CDR3 is TGTGCCACCAAATTTCCCGGGGCAGATACGCAGTATTTT. This encodes CATKFPGADTQYF.

The V call is TRBV6-6, the J call TRBJ1-4; 7 bases are shared with TRBD1. The germline gives CDR1 MNHNY, CDR2 SVGAGI (reference sequence). This CDR3 has 14 amino acids. V shed 2 bases and J 8 bases; nucleotides not matched to a gene: 5. This CDR3 reads CASSYRQGNEKLFF. For the CDR3, the DNA is TGTGCCAGCAGTTACAGACAGGGAAACGAAAAACTGTTTTTT.

This clonotype was recorded at least ten times. The DNA for the CDR3 is TGTGCCAGCAGCTCTAGCGGCACTGGAGGGACCCAGTACTTC. Its translation: CASSSSGTGGTQYF. The V gene is TRBV7-2, the J gene TRBJ2-5; 7 bases map to TRBD2. The CDR3 is made up of 14 amino acids. Per the germline V gene, CDR1 is SGHTA and CDR2 is FQGNSA. Trimming removed 4 bases from V and 7 bases from J; junction bases left unmatched: 9.

The chain uses TRBV9 and TRBJ1-3; the D gene is possibly TRBD1 (5 bases). With 0 bases removed from V and 2 bases from J, the gap between germline ends came to 9 bases. The length of the CDR3 is 15 residues. Germline CDR1 reads SGDLS; CDR2 reads YYNGEE. The CDR3 spells CASSVGSRAGNTIYF. The DNA for the CDR3 is TGTGCCAGCAGCGTAGGATCCAGGGCTGGAAACACCATATATTTT. The whole variable domain, filled in from reference TRBV9 and TRBJ1-3, reads DSGVTQTPKHLITATGQRVTLRCSPRSGDLSVYWYQQSLDQGLQFLIQYYNGEERAKGNILERFSAQQFPDLHSELNLSSLELGDSALYFCASSVGSRAGNTIYFGEGSWLTVV.

The V call is TRBV10-3, the J call TRBJ1-4; a possible D gene is TRBD1 (5 bases). This CDR3 has 16 amino acids. Looked up from germline, CDR1 is ENHRY and CDR2 is SYGVKD. Trimming left V 2 bases short and J 4 bases short, with 14 bases between. DNA for the CDR3: TGTGCCATCAGTGAGGGCAGACAGTCCGATAATGAAAAACTGTTTTTT. Translation: CAISEGRQSDNEKLFF.

In this sample, this clonotype turned up a few times. The chain recombines TRBV2 with TRBJ2-5; the match to TRBD2 covers 13 bases. The V and J ends lost 1 base and 2 bases, in that order; junction bases with no gene match: 7. CDR1 and CDR2 (germline): SNHLY, FYNNEI. The CDR3 is made up of 18 amino acids. In DNA form, the CDR3 reads TGTGCCAGCAGTGAAGAAGGACTAGCGGGAGTGTCGCAAGAGACCCAGTACTTC. This sequence encodes CASSEEGLAGVSQETQYF.

This rearrangement joins TRBV28 to TRBJ1-1; D unclear. Trimming cost V 3 bases and J 1 base, with 9 bases left between them. This CDR3 is 14 amino acids long. CDR1 is MDHEN, CDR2 SYDVKM, per germline. The CDR3 region has the DNA TGTGCCAGCAGTTTCTTCCAACGGAACACTGAAGCTTTCTTT. Its translation: CASSFFQRNTEAFF.

This clonotype was found many times. CDR3 nucleotides: TGTGCCAGCAGCTTATGGGTTTTAGGGTTGGGCACTGAAGCTTTCTTT. This encodes CASSLWVLGLGTEAFF. This chain uses TRBV7-2 with TRBJ1-1; D unresolved. With 2 bases removed from V and 4 bases from J, the gap between germline ends came to 17 bases. The CDR3 has 16 amino acids. Per germline, CDR1 SGHTA and CDR2 FQGNSA.

This rearrangement joins TRBV12-3 or TRBV12-4 to TRBJ2-5; perhaps TRBD1 as D (5 bases). The CDR3 has 14 residues. The V end was cut by 6 bases, the J end by 2 bases, with 13 bases between. The CDR3 protein is CASSPTVSQETQYF. CDR3 DNA sequence: TGTGCCAGCAGCCCGACAGTTTCGCAAGAGACCCAGTACTTC.

This clonotype was picked up a small number of times. The chain is built from TRBV7-2 and TRBJ2-7; 8 bases fit TRBD1. The CDR3 is 15 amino acids. Germline CDR1 reads SGHTA; CDR2 reads FQGNSA. The V and J ends lost 5 bases and 3 bases, in that order; junction bases with no gene match: 9. The CDR3: CASSHIDRGSYEQYF. DNA of the CDR3: TGTGCCAGCAGCCACATCGACAGGGGTAGCTACGAGCAGTACTTC.